These 2 T cell receptor beta chains originate from one sample sequenced in a study of blood T cell repertoires in COVID-19. Here immunoSEQ multiplex PCR was the method, and the copy in TCRdb shows in-frame clones only, minus some. The sample lists roughly 110,000 clones, approximately 85% seen once, with approximately 1.5% in the top ten. The sample comprised peripheral blood. Receptor source: a man aged 35-49 years with acute or convalescent COVID-19.

The chain carries TRBV6-5 and TRBJ2-7; tentative D call: TRBD1 (6 bases). Trimming pared 6 bases from V and 2 bases from J, leaving 11 bases between. This CDR3 region has 13 residues. Germline-derived CDR1 and CDR2 are MNHEY and SVGAGI. The CDR3 nucleotides read TGTGCCAGCAGGGGGGACATTACCTACGAGCAGTACTTC. This codes for CASRGDITYEQYF.

V is TRBV6-5 and J is TRBJ2-2; D is possibly TRBD2 (6 bases). The germline gives CDR1 MNHEY, CDR2 SVGAGI. V gave up 4 bases and J gave up 5 bases, with 11 bases separating them. CDR3 size: 14 residues. The CDR3 reads CASSLEGLTGELFF. In DNA form, the CDR3 reads TGTGCCAGCAGTTTGGAGGGGCTTACCGGGGAGCTGTTTTTT.